This paragraph reports one T cell receptor (beta chain). It has no known antigen specificity. Within one base of it there is no much larger clone, and no base qualities were kept. The library was generated by the immunoSEQ multiplex PCR assay. In the original analysis: A statistical classification framework was developed to diagnose cytomegalovirus status using the catalog of TCR beta chain sequences. TCRdb re-hosts the immuneACCESS table, in-frame sequences only. Its copies lack some clones; in the studies checked, an unresolved V gene accounts for under half of them, and the cause for the rest is not known. The V and J calls and clone size are taken from that table; D and trimming were inferred from the DNA. The sample includes some 140,000 clones, with around 89% observed a single time. The ten largest clones capture about 6.4% of the sample. Donors formed part of the validation cohort, which comprised about 130 subjects and was distinct from the first cohort of several hundred subjects.

The data belong to a study of cytomegalovirus exposure and HLA in healthy donors (dated by TCRdb to 2016 to 2017). About the investigation overall: According to a later analysis, the roughly 120 validation repertoires were produced on the same platform as the 666 repertoires of the first cohort. The aim of the study was to test whether cataloging public T cell receptors could identify signatures of past pathogen exposure. A separate validation cohort of roughly 130 different subjects was used in addition to the approximately 700-subject first cohort. The study combined high-throughput TCR immunosequencing, statistical association of individual TCRs with disease status, and machine learning to predict cytomegalovirus infection status. The full study reports these points: The validation cohort had no HLA typing available for a later analysis, so co-occurrence within that cohort was assessed over all 120 or so repertoires. In a later analysis, TCRs clustered in the first cohort were found to also tend to co-occur in the approximately 120 validation repertoires, with around 94% of cluster scores above 0. The authors suggested that the approach could potentially be generalized to other disease states and immunological phenotypes. Most TCR sequences were observed very rarely across donors, whereas some public TCRs were present in many individuals. The classifier was reported to diagnose cytomegalovirus status with high specificity and sensitivity in both the original cohort and the validation cohort. In vitro tests confirmed that a few of the cytomegalovirus-associated TCR beta chains recognize cytomegalovirus antigens. The study gave a list of about 160 TCR beta chains associated with cytomegalovirus.

Sample: PBMCs. The sequence came from a woman in her twenties or thirties in good health and CMV-seropositive.

The DNA sequence follows: TGCGCCAGCAGCCAAGGGCGGGCAGGGGGCGGGGAAAAACTGTTTTTT. Its protein product is CASSQGRAGGGEKLFF. This sequence uses TRBV4-1 and TRBJ1-4; 8 bases in between match TRBD1. The CDR3 holds 16 amino acids from the cysteine to the phenylalanine. Just the 48-base CDR3 DNA is kept, in frame starting at base 1. The germline V gene provides CDR1 MGHRA and CDR2 YSYEKL. Relative to germline, V is missing 1 base and J is missing 8 bases, with 9 bases of the junction outside any gene match.